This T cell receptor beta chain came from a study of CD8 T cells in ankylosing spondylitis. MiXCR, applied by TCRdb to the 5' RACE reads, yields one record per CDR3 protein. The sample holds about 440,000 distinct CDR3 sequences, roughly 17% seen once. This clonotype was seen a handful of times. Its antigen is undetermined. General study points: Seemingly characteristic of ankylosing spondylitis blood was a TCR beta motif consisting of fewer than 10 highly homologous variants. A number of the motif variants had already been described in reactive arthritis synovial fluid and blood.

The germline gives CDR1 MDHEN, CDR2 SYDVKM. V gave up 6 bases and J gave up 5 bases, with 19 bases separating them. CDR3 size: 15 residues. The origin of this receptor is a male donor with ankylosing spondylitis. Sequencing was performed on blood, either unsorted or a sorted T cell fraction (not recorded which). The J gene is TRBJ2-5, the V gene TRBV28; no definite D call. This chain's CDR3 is CASSPPLRGPETQYF. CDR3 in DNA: TGTGCCAGCAGCCCCCCCCTTCGAGGCCCGGAGACCCAGTACTTC.